This paragraph reports one TCR beta chain. This CDR3 spans 12 amino acids. CDR1 is SGHRS and CDR2 is YFSETQ in the germline V gene. The V and J ends lost 5 bases and 9 bases respectively, with 14 bases between them. Measured with immunoSEQ multiplex PCR; TCRdb has only the in-frame clones, and not every one. The sample lists over 250,000 clones, 87% seen once, with around 8.9% in the top ten. The data were taken from a study of blood T cell repertoires in COVID-19. Background on the study: Acute and convalescent COVID-19 samples came from the United States, Italy and Spain.

The sequence was obtained from a young woman who had recovered from COVID-19. The chain employs TRBV5-1 and TRBJ1-1, with D perhaps matching TRBD1 (5 bases). The material sequenced was PBMCs or T cells enriched from blood (not recorded which). The CDR3 region has the DNA TGCGCCAGCAGAGTGGACAACCGGAAAGCTTTCTTT. Encoded protein: CASRVDNRKAFF.